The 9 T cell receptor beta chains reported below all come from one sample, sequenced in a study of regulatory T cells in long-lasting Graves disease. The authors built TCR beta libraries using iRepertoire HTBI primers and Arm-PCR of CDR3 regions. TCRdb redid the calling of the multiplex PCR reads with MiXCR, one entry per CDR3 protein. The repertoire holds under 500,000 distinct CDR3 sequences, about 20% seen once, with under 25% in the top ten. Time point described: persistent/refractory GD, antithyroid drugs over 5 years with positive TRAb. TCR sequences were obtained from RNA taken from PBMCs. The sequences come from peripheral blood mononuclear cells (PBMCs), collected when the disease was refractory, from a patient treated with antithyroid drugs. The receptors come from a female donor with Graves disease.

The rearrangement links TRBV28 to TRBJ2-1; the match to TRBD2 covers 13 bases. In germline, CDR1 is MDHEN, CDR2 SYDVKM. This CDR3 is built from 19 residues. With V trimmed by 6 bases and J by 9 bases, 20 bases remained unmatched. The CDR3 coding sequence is TGTGCCAGCAGACCCACTCGAACTAGCGGGAGGGTTAGGCATACTGAGCAGTTCTTC. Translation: CASRPTRTSGRVRHTEQFF.

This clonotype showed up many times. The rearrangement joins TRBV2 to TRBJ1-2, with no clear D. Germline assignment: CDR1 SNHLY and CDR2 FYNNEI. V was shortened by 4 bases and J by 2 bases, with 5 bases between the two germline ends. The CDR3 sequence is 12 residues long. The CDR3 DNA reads TGTGCCAGCAGTGCCGAGAACTATGGCTACACCTTC. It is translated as CASSAENYGYTF.

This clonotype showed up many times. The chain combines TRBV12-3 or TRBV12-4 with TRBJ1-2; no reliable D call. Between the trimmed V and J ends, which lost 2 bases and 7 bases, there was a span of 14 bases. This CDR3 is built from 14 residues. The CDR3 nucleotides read TGTGCCAGCAGTTTACAGGTTTCGGCTGGTGGCTACACCTTC. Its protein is CASSLQVSAGGYTF.

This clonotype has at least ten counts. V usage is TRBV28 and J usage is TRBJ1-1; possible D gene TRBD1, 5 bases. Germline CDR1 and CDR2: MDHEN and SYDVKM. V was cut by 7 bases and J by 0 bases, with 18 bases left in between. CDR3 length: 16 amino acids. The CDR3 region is CASKGRRGTMNTEAFF. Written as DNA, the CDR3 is TGTGCCAGCAAGGGGAGGAGAGGAACCATGAACACTGAAGCTTTCTTT.

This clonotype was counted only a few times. In nucleotides, the CDR3 is TGCAGCGTTGTTCGGGGCCCCGGGCAGCCCCAGCATTTT. Translated, it gives CSVVRGPGQPQHF. V and J are TRBV29-1 and TRBJ1-5; weak D call: TRBD1 (5 bases). The V end lost 4 bases, the J end lost 7 bases, and 14 bases lay between the germline ends. Per germline, CDR1 SQVTM and CDR2 ANQGSEA. The CDR3 is 13 residues long.

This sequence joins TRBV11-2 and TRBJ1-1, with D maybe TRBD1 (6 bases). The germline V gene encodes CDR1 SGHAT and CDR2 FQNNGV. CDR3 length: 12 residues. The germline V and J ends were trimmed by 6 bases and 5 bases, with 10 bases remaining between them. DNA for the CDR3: TGTGCCAGCAGGTTACAGGGTACTGAAGCTTTCTTT. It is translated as CASRLQGTEAFF.

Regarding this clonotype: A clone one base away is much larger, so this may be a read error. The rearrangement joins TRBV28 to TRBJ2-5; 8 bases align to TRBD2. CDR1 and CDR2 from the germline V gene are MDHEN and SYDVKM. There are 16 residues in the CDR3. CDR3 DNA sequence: TGTGCCAGCATGGCATTAACTAGCGGTTACCAAGAGACCCAGTGCTTC. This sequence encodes CASMALTSGYQETQCF.

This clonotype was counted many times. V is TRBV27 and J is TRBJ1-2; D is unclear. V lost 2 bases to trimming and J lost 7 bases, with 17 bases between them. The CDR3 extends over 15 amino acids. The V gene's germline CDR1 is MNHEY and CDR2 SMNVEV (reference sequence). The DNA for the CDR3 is TGTGCCAGCAGTTTAACGCTCCCACCTAATCTTGGCTACACCTTC. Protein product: CASSLTLPPNLGYTF.

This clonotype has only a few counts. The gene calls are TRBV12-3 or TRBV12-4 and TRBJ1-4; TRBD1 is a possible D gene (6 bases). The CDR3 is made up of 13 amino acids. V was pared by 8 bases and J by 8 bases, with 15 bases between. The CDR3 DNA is TGTGCCAGCGGGGGGCAGGGTTGGGAAAAACTGTTTTTT. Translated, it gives CASGGQGWEKLFF.